These T cell receptor beta chains were read from a single sample in a study of neurological immune-mediated disorders. Using its own MiXCR run on the 5' RACE reads, TCRdb lists one record per CDR3 protein. Of under 90,000 distinct CDR3 sequences listed, under 13% are singletons. The sequenced material came from PBMCs. These receptors came from a man aged 40-55 years in good health. Both conserved end residues are part of each CDR3. Fields, in order: D gene, V gene, J gene, clone size, CDR3 DNA, CDR3 protein. A D gene is named only where the DNA matches it firmly. Clone size, where shown, is once, few, many, or a class for clones that have expanded.

-	TRBV5-1	TRBJ2-3	many	TGCGCCAGCAGCTATGGGACCGGGCGGGTCCCAGATACGCAGTATTTT	CASSYGTGRVPDTQYF
TRBD2	TRBV6-6	TRBJ2-5	few	TGTGCCAGCAGTTCCATGGTGGGGGGGAGGGAGACCCAGTACTTC	CASSSMVGGRETQYF
TRBD2	TRBV27	TRBJ2-3	few	TGTGCCAGCAGTTTACCTGGCGGGGGGATGGATACGCAGTATTTT	CASSLPGGGMDTQYF
-	TRBV14	TRBJ2-5	many	TGTGCCAGCAGCCAAAGAACCTCTTTAAGGGGAGAGACCCAGTACTTC	CASSQRTSLRGETQYF
-	TRBV14	TRBJ2-5	many	TGTGCCAGCAGCCAAGATTCAGCAGGTCGACAGGCCCAAGAGACCCAGTACTTC	CASSQDSAGRQAQETQYF
-	TRBV20-1	TRBJ1-1	many	TGCAGTGCCGCACAGGGTAGGTACACTGAAGCTTTCTTT	CSAAQGRYTEAFF
-	TRBV11-2	TRBJ2-1	many	TGTGCCAGCAGCCCCATTGGGGGACGCTCCTACAATGAGCAGTTCTTC	CASSPIGGRSYNEQFF
-	TRBV6-2/TRBV6-3	TRBJ2-3	few	TGTGCCAGCAAGCAGGGGACAGATACGCAGTATTTT	CASKQGTDTQYF
TRBD2	TRBV7-6	TRBJ2-3	few	TGTGCCAGCAGCTCTCTCGCGGCTAGCGGGAGAATCACAGATACGCAGTATTTT	CASSSLAASGRITDTQYF
-	TRBV5-1	TRBJ2-2	many	TGCGCCAGCAGCTTGACTGTCGACCTAACGGCCCTGGGAACCGGGGAGCTGTTTTTT	CASSLTVDLTALGTGELFF
TRBD1	TRBV20-1	TRBJ1-6	few	TGCAGTGCTAGATCCGGGGACAGGGGAAATCATAATTCACCCCTCCACTTT	CSARSGDRGNHNSPLHF
TRBD1	TRBV6-6	TRBJ1-5	-	TGTGCCAGCACCAAAGAGGGGGCTAGCAATCAGCCCCAGCATTTT	CASTKEGASNQPQHF
TRBD1	TRBV6-6	TRBJ2-2	many	TGTGCCAGCAGTTCTCAATATGCGACAGGGGGAGGGACCGGGGAGCTGTTTTTT	CASSSQYATGGGTGELFF
-	TRBV20-1	TRBJ2-1	many	TGCAGTGCTAGAGATCCCCAGGTCTCGATTTACTACAATGAGCAGTTCTTC	CSARDPQVSIYYNEQFF
-	TRBV7-2	TRBJ2-2	many	TGTGCCAGCAGCTTAGAGACAGGGAACACCGGGGAGCTGTTTTTT	CASSLETGNTGELFF
-	TRBV11-2	TRBJ2-2	many	TGTGCCAGCAGCCCCCGAGGGGGGACAATGAACACCGGGGAGCTGTTTTTT	CASSPRGGTMNTGELFF
-	TRBV12-3/TRBV12-4	TRBJ2-1	many	TGTGCCAGCAGTTTCGGGGAGCAGTTCTTC	CASSFGEQFF
-	TRBV3-1	TRBJ2-7	many	TGTGCCAGCAGCCACCACTACGAGCAGTACTTC	CASSHHYEQYF
TRBD1	TRBV10-3	TRBJ1-2	many	TGTGCCATCAGCCGACAAGGGGGCCTAACAGGGTATGGCTACACCTTC	CAISRQGGLTGYGYTF
-	TRBV7-9	TRBJ1-3	few	TGTGCCAGCAGCCAGGGACCGGGAAACACCATATATTTT	CASSQGPGNTIYF
-	TRBV5-1	TRBJ1-1	many	TGCGCCAGCGCCCGGGGGTCTGAAGCTTTCTTT	CASARGSEAFF
-	TRBV29-1	TRBJ2-7	many	TGCAGCGTTGAAGGACCCGACTCCTACGAGCAGTACTTC	CSVEGPDSYEQYF
TRBD2	TRBV11-2	TRBJ2-7	many	TGTGCCAGCAGCTTAGACTTGGGCACAGGGGCTGGACTAGCGGGGATCCTCTACGAGCAGTACTTC	CASSLDLGTGAGLAGILYEQYF
TRBD1	TRBV9	TRBJ2-2	-	TGTGCCAGCAGCCGGACAGGGGACGGCGGGGAGCTGTTTTTT	CASSRTGDGGELFF
-	TRBV5-1	TRBJ2-2	many	TGCGCCAGCAGCTTGGAGGGGAACGGGGAGCTGTTTTTT	CASSLEGNGELFF
-	TRBV6-5	TRBJ2-3	many	TGTGCCAGTCAGTTAGCTGGGGGCGGAACAGATACGCAGTATTTT	CASQLAGGGTDTQYF
-	TRBV7-2	TRBJ2-7	-	TGTGCCAGTAGCTACAGGGAAGGAGACTACGAGCAGCACTTC	CASSYREGDYEQHF